The clone carrying this T cell receptor beta chain appeared many times. The sample originates from a study of CD8+CD57+ T cells in acquired aplastic anemia. The CDR3 covers 12 residues. Germline CDR1 reads SGHVS; CDR2 reads FNYEAQ. Trimming stripped 3 bases from V and 9 bases from J, with 11 bases between. Genomic DNA, serving as template, underwent TCR beta VDJ and CDR3 profiling. TCRdb recomputed calls from the reads with MiXCR, one row per CDR3 protein. The sample contains about 210,000 distinct CDR3 sequences, around 32% of which appear only once. The sequence derives from a human donor in good health, serving as a control. The sequenced sample was sorted CD4+, CD8+, or CD8+CD57+ T cells (not recorded which) from PBMCs. The rearrangement uses TRBV7-6 and TRBJ2-5; tentatively, D is TRBD1 (6 bases). CDR3 DNA: TGTGCCAGCAGCTTTCACAGGGATTCCCAGTACTTC. Protein sequence: CASSFHRDSQYF.